The source of this TCR beta chain is a study of control samples from healthy donors and cancer patients (dated by TCRdb to about 2020). Libraries were built with the immunoSEQ multiplex PCR assay. TCRdb re-hosts the immuneACCESS table, in-frame sequences only. Its copies lack some clones; in the studies checked, an unresolved V gene accounts for under half of them, and the cause for the rest is not known. Recorded for this sample are 65,000 to 85,000 clones; 89% of them occurred a single time. The ten largest clones add up to about 9.9% of the sample. Sequences SGHDN (CDR1) and FVKESK (CDR2) are obtained from the germline V gene. Trimming removed 4 bases from V and 6 bases from J; the gene matches leave 7 bases unexplained. The CDR3 runs 14 residues from the cysteine to the phenylalanine. CDR3 DNA only is kept here, 42 bases in frame from base 1. Regarding this clone: Its antigen remains undetermined. Base-call qualities are not available, and no considerably larger clone is one nucleotide away.

This receptor chain uses TRBV14 and TRBJ1-2, with 8 central nucleotides matching TRBD1. Sequenced input: PBMCs. The TCR sequence derives from a woman aged 50 to 65 with colorectal cancer. The DNA sequence is TGTGCCAGCAGCCGGCAACAGGGGGTAGATGGCTACACCTTC. It codes for CASSRQQGVDGYTF.